The 14 T cell receptor beta chains presented below share a single source sample, sequenced in a study of T cell repertoires in cytomegalovirus infection. Via MiXCR, TCRdb re-called the reads, giving one row per CDR3 protein. Among around 210,000 distinct CDR3 sequences listed, 6.5% were seen once. The sequenced material came from PBMCs. The receptor source for this set is a human donor in good health (CMV status not recorded). Some clones in this sample may be carry-over from other donors' samples.

Many counts were recorded for this clonotype. This rearrangement joins TRBV20-1 to TRBJ1-2, with 8 bases fitting TRBD1. This CDR3 comprises 13 residues. J gave up 5 bases and V 5 bases, and 7 bases lay outside the gene matches. Germline V lookup: CDR1 DFQATT, CDR2 SNEGSKA (reference sequence). CDR3 DNA sequence: TGCAGTGCTGCTGACAGGGGTCGGTATGGCTACACCTTC. Protein: CSAADRGRYGYTF.

This clonotype has a count of ten or more. V and J are TRBV2 and TRBJ2-6, with D perhaps TRBD1 (5 bases). Germline-derived CDR1 and CDR2 are SNHLY and FYNNEI. CDR3 length: 17 amino acids. V was pared by 5 bases and J by 0 bases, with 14 bases between. CDR3 nucleotide sequence: TGTGCCAGCAGTAAAGGGGCAGGAAACTCTGGGGCCAACGTCCTGACTTTC. Protein: CASSKGAGNSGANVLTF. Full variable domain (missing parts from reference TRBV2 and TRBJ2-6): EPEVTQTPSHQVTQMGQEVILRCVPISNHLYFYWYRQILGQKVEFLVSFYNNEISEKSEIFDDQFSVERPDGSNFTLKIRSTKLEDSAMYFCASSKGAGNSGANVLTFGAGSRLTVL.

Ten or more counts support this clonotype. The V call is TRBV7-2, the J call TRBJ1-1; 7 bases fit TRBD1. Germline assignment: CDR1 SGHTA and CDR2 FQGNSA. This CDR3 has 14 amino acids. Trimming cost V 3 bases and J 7 bases; bases outside gene matches: 8. CDR3 loop: CASSLAGGPFEAFF. CDR3 nucleotide sequence: TGTGCCAGCAGCTTGGCAGGGGGGCCGTTTGAAGCTTTCTTT.

The chain couples TRBV20-1 to TRBJ1-1; the match to TRBD1 covers 8 bases. The CDR3 has 16 residues. Germline lookup yields CDR1 DFQATT and CDR2 SNEGSKA (reference sequence). Trimming cost V 4 bases and J 2 bases; bases outside gene matches: 12. The CDR3 nucleotides read TGCAGTGCTACACAAGGGAGGGCAGGGGGCAACACTGAAGCTTTCTTT. Translation gives CSATQGRAGGNTEAFF.

CDR3 DNA: TGTGCCAGCAGCTTCCTAGACAGGGAAAATGGCTACACCTTC. This sequence encodes CASSFLDRENGYTF. This chain uses TRBV28 with TRBJ1-2; TRBD1 agrees at 7 bases. Trimming took 6 bases from V and 6 from J; bases not matched to a gene: 10. The germline V gene encodes CDR1 MDHEN and CDR2 SYDVKM. The CDR3 has 14 residues.

This clonotype has ten or more counts. V and J are TRBV3-1 and TRBJ1-3; possibly TRBD1 for D (5 bases). The V gene's germline CDR1 is LGHDT and CDR2 YNNKEL (reference sequence). Trimming cost V 1 base and J 4 bases, with 11 bases left between them. This CDR3 region has 15 residues. The CDR3 spells CASSQGWGFGNTIYF. In nucleotides, the CDR3 is TGTGCCAGCAGCCAAGGTTGGGGCTTCGGAAACACCATATATTTT.

This clonotype was observed at least ten times. The rearrangement uses TRBV7-2 and TRBJ2-7; D unresolved. Per the germline V gene, CDR1 is SGHTA and CDR2 is FQGNSA. The CDR3 loop spans 13 amino acids. Trimming left V 2 bases short and J 3 bases short, with 8 bases between. CDR3 residues: CASSLTRDYEQYF. In DNA, the CDR3 is TGTGCCAGCAGCTTAACCAGAGACTACGAGCAGTACTTC. The complete variable domain, with remaining parts taken from reference TRBV7-2 and TRBJ2-7, reads GAGVSQSPSNKVTEKGKDVELRCDPISGHTALYWYRQSLGQGLEFLIYFQGNSAPDKSGLPSDRFSAERTGGSVSTLTIQRTQQEDSAVYLCASSLTRDYEQYFGPGTRLTVT.

This clonotype was found many times. The rearrangement uses TRBV6-2 or TRBV6-3 and TRBJ1-3; D call uncertain. The CDR3 is 16 residues long. The germline V gene has CDR1 MNHEY and CDR2 SVGEGT. V shed 2 bases and J shed 0 bases, with 11 bases lying between them. CDR3 loop: CASSYPRSDSGNTIYF. The CDR3 nucleotides read TGTGCCAGCAGTTACCCCCGCAGCGACTCTGGAAACACCATATATTTT.

This clonotype has a count of ten or more. The gene calls are TRBV2 and TRBJ1-1; D is ambiguous. The CDR3 is 11 residues long. Trimming shortened V by 7 bases and J by 5 bases, and 8 bases separated the two germline ends. The germline gives CDR1 SNHLY, CDR2 FYNNEI. CDR3 amino acids: CASNLRTEAFF. The CDR3 coding sequence is TGTGCCAGCAATCTGCGAACTGAAGCTTTCTTT.

This clonotype was seen many times. The chain recombines TRBV7-2 with TRBJ2-3; the D gene is possibly TRBD2 (5 bases). The length of the CDR3 is 14 residues. Per the germline V gene, CDR1 is SGHTA and CDR2 is FQGNSA. The V end lost 1 base, the J end lost 5 bases, and 10 bases lay between the germline ends. CDR3 DNA: TGTGCCAGCAGCTTAGGGACTGGAAGAGATACGCAGTATTTT. Translated, it gives CASSLGTGRDTQYF.

This clonotype appeared many times. The genes are TRBV6-2 or TRBV6-3 and TRBJ1-5; the D is unclear. This CDR3 spans 12 amino acids. The germline CDR1 and CDR2 sequences are MNHEY and SVGEGT. V was trimmed by 5 bases and J by 5 bases, leaving 7 bases between them. This CDR3 reads CASSRLDQPQHF. CDR3 coding DNA: TGTGCCAGCAGTCGATTGGATCAGCCCCAGCATTTT.

This clonotype was observed at least ten times. This chain joins TRBV7-2 and TRBJ1-1; D is ambiguous. The germline CDR1 and CDR2 sequences are SGHTA and FQGNSA. The CDR3 is made up of 14 amino acids. The ends were cut back, 1 base at V and 0 bases at J, with 6 bases in the middle. CDR3 residues: CASSLVPVNTEAFF. The CDR3, as DNA: TGTGCCAGCAGCTTAGTCCCCGTGAACACTGAAGCTTTCTTT.

Ten or more counts support this clonotype. The CDR3 protein is CASSLQQNNLNTEAFF. As DNA, the CDR3 is TGTGCCAGCAGCCTCCAACAGAATAATTTGAACACTGAAGCTTTCTTT. The chain carries TRBV5-6 and TRBJ1-1, with D unresolved. CDR3 length: 16 amino acids. From germline, CDR1 is SGHDT and CDR2 YYEEEE. V shed 4 bases and J shed 0 bases, with 16 bases lying between them.

This clonotype was counted many times. The V and J genes are TRBV29-1 and TRBJ2-6, with 11 nucleotides matching TRBD1. Trimming cost V 4 bases and J 4 bases; bases outside gene matches: 3. Germline CDR1 reads SQVTM; CDR2 reads ANQGSEA. CDR3 length: 15 residues. CDR3 DNA sequence: TGCAGCGTTGGGACAGGGGGCGCAGGGGCCAACGTCCTGACTTTC. It yields the protein CSVGTGGAGANVLTF.